The present TCR beta chain was sequenced within a study of cytomegalovirus exposure and HLA in healthy donors (dated by TCRdb to the late 2010s). Regarding the complete study: According to an earlier analysis of 450 to 650 of the donors, roughly 180 million T cells yielded over 90 million unique TCR beta sequences and 276 Gb of sequence data. Rather than drawing on any new phenotypic data, the later analysis identified candidate immune exposures from TCR beta sequences and the way those sequences occurred across donors. All discovery cohort repertoires had been generated on a single sequencing platform. HLA typing covered class I and class II loci at four-digit resolution. In a later genetic analysis, genome-wide SNP genotypes for about three fifths of the roughly 670 donors were used, and that subset was treated as a discovery cohort. In a later analysis, previously published TCR beta repertoires from several hundred donors were re-analyzed and high-resolution HLA genotyping was added so that TCR occurrence patterns could be studied. Typing coverage varied by locus: roughly 620-640 donors for A, B, C, DRB1 and DQB1; roughly 520 for DQA1; about 600 for DPA1; 450 to 480 for DPB1. The aim of the study was to test whether cataloging public T cell receptors could identify signatures of past pathogen exposure. Approximately 300 gigabases of sequencing data and around 88 million unique TCR sequences made up an early release that covered approximately 620 HLA-typed donors. Among the 398 genotyped donors, around 79% belonged to the genetic ancestry cluster associated with self-reported Caucasian donors. Donor age, sex, ethnicity and CMV serostatus were compiled together with the repertoire data. Roughly 5 DR-DQ haplotypes were handled as single units for association and clustering, since linkage in the cohort was strong. Across 398 genotyped donors of the cohort, an average of about 240,000 unique TCR beta nucleotide sequences per donor were sequenced, and approximately 19% of those sequences were non-productive. An earlier analysis of 587 of the donors used high-throughput TCR beta sequencing to judge whether each TCR beta V gene segment behaved as functional or pseudogenic. The study profiled the T cell repertoires of approximately 700 subjects by immunosequencing and related them to cytomegalovirus serostatus. To predict cytomegalovirus infection status, the study combined high-throughput TCR immunosequencing, statistical association of individual TCRs with disease status, and machine learning. Along with the roughly 700-subject first cohort, a separate validation cohort of over a hundred different subjects was used.

The cohort comprised fewer than 750 healthy bone marrow donors. All cohort members were sampled while nominally healthy, although unrecorded immune exposures were likely present. The donor tested CMV seropositive and was one of the 289 seropositive cohort members. A peripheral blood sample was collected from each donor, and TCR beta sequencing was performed on peripheral blood mononuclear cells. The Qiagen DNeasy Blood Extraction Kit was used to extract genomic DNA from the blood cell samples. What the authors observed across the whole study: For the cohort, immune exposure information was limited to CMV serostatus. In vitro tests confirmed that a few of the cytomegalovirus-associated TCR beta chains recognize cytomegalovirus antigens. According to the authors, the approach could potentially be generalized to other disease states and immunological phenotypes. This cohort had only TCR beta chains sequenced, and the lack of alpha or paired-chain data limited which features could be detected. The study gave a list of under 200 TCR beta chains associated with cytomegalovirus. The earlier analysis of about 600 of the donors excluded approximately 17 rarely observed V segments, including chromosome 9 orphons, because counts were too low. A group of highly shared sequence variants was considered likely to be a technical artifact of the sequencing pipeline. A later analysis reported that several top co-occurrence clusters appeared linked to parvovirus B19, influenza, CMV and Epstein-Barr virus. Linkage disequilibrium might explain the correlated functional status among segregating V segments, but an unknown experimental factor could not be excluded. An association between a missense DCLRE1C variant and V-gene and J-gene trimming of TCR beta chains was found in a later genetic analysis and replicated in an independent cohort. Because some donors lacked HLA typing at each locus, the association tests relied only on the typed subset. When HLA alleles, especially DR and DQ, strongly co-occurred, TCR associations were difficult to assign to individual alleles. According to a later genetic analysis, donors in an Asian-associated ancestry cluster had fewer N-insertions in productive TCRs than the approximately 710-donor mean. In a later analysis, most CMV-associated TCR beta chains were found to appear HLA-restricted, with HLA associations seemingly driven largely by CMV exposure. A later analysis found that TCR association rates varied across HLA loci, with DRB1 alleles showing the most associated TCRs and HLA-C alleles the fewest. A later analysis found that HLA-associated TCR beta chains were more clonally expanded and had lower generation probabilities than equally common non-associated chains. At a false discovery rate of 0.05, a later analysis linked about 16,000 TCR beta sequences to specific HLA alleles. Roughly uniform sequencing depth across donors was assumed in presence/absence analyses, although this assumption may not hold. The classifier was reported to diagnose cytomegalovirus status with high specificity and sensitivity in both the original cohort and the validation cohort. Most TCR sequences were seen in very few donors, while some public TCRs were found in many individuals. The 87-base-pair reads could not distinguish some IMGT-functional V segments, including TRBV6-2 and TRBV6-3, so those segments were excluded. A further reported finding was that TCR beta sequences accurately predicted the HLA-A and HLA-B alleles for most subjects in the first cohort. In an earlier analysis of about 540 of the donors, most TCR beta V segments were observed in productive rearrangements about 87% or about 30% of the time, broadly matching IMGT annotations.

According to the germline V gene, CDR1 reads SGHRS and CDR2 reads YFSETQ. The germline ends are 16 bases apart after V is trimmed by 1 base and J by 5 bases. There are 15 amino acids in the CDR3, from cysteine to phenylalanine inclusive. Just CDR3 DNA is preserved here, 45 bases in frame from base 1. The library was generated by the immunoSEQ multiplex PCR assay. The multiplex PCR relied on a mix of 60 forward primers for TCR Vbeta segments and 13 reverse primers for TCR Jbeta segments. A multiplex PCR assay on genomic DNA amplified the CDR3 region of rearranged TCR beta genes. On the Illumina HiSeq System, the amplified TCR beta libraries were sequenced as 87-base-pair reads. Per the authors' processing: A later analysis counted about 80 million unique TCR beta chains across the 650 to 700 repertoires, and roughly 10 million of these chains were shared by at least two donors. A nearest-neighbor algorithm error-corrected the raw reads and collapsed the reads into unique sequences, merging closely related sequences to remove PCR and sequencing errors. V, D and J gene segments were assigned by aligning CDR3 sequences to IMGT reference sequences. For a sequence to be retained, at least a six-nucleotide match to both a V gene segment and a J gene segment was required. A rearrangement was called productive if the CDR3 had no stop codons and remained in frame with V and J, and every other rearrangement was called non-productive. Following IMGT convention, CDR3 was defined as the stretch from the second conserved V-encoded cysteine up to the conserved J-encoded phenylalanine. In an earlier analysis of roughly 580 of the donors, sequences lacking an unambiguous match to a single V gene segment were excluded. In an earlier analysis of 587 of the donors, V segments were called functional above 56.7% productive rearrangements and were called segregating when the between-donor standard deviation exceeded 5%. A statistical classification framework was built to diagnose cytomegalovirus status from the catalog of TCR beta chain sequences. In a later analysis, TCR nucleotide sequences were compared against IMGT/GENE-DB human TR gene sequences so that V and J genes could be assigned. In a later analysis, CDR3 sequences and most-parsimonious VDJ recombination scenarios were assigned using the TCRdist pipeline. A later analysis defined each TCR beta chain by its CDR3 amino acid sequence plus V-gene family, and excluded reads lacking a unique V-gene family. In a later analysis, 500 to 700 highly shared, low-generation-probability nucleotide sequences were removed to address suspected cross-contamination and a sequencing artifact. In a later analysis, a clonal expansion index was calculated for each public chain from normalized within-repertoire ranks of inferred template counts. In a later analysis, generation probabilities were computed with a VDJ recombination model fitted to out-of-frame rearrangements, and the resulting probabilities were checked against IGoR. Hypergeometric tests were used in a later analysis to score TCR-TCR, TCR-HLA and TCR-CMV co-occurrence, with a repertoire-size bias correction applied to the TCR pairs. In a later analysis, false discovery rates were estimated by permuting HLA or CMV assignments 20 times. In a later analysis, co-occurring TCRs were grouped using DBSCAN, with TCRdist sequence similarity added in when clustering inside HLA-allele-positive subsets. Co-occurrence clustering excluded repertoires with fewer than 30,000 or more than 120,000 public chains, plus five with anomalous nucleotide sharing. In TCRdb, the immuneACCESS table is reduced to in-frame sequences with V and J assigned. These tables do not hold every clone; where another copy was compared, an unresolved V gene accounts for under half, and the others remain unexplained. V, J and clone size are taken as reported in that table, and D and trimming were inferred from the DNA itself. The table for this sample lists 100,000 or so clones; roughly 80% of them were counted only once. Around 8.6% of the sample comes from the top ten.

As regards this clone: It has no known antigen specificity. Base qualities are not provided; no much larger clone lies one nucleotide away.

This receptor was obtained from a woman in her 40s in good health and CMV-seropositive. The sequenced sample was PBMCs. This sequence uses TRBV5-1 and TRBJ2-7; the best D guess is TRBD1, with 6 bases matching. The CDR3 reads as follows: CASSLNTGLRHEQYF. The DNA is TGCGCCAGCAGCTTGAATACAGGGTTGAGGCACGAGCAGTACTTC.